This passage covers 9 T cell receptor beta chains from one sample sequenced in a study of spatial heterogeneity in lung cancer. MiXCR was run by TCRdb on the 5' RACE reads, yielding one entry per CDR3 protein. The data contain about 95,000 distinct CDR3 sequences, around 9% of them singletons. Described time point: sample taken at primary tumor resection. Tumor, nontumor lung or frozen PBMC supplied whole RNA, sequenced without sorting. Sequenced here: PBMCs, sampled at surgery. The origin of the receptors is a male donor with early-stage non-small cell lung cancer.

CDR3 amino acids: CASSVQGAVETQYF. The CDR3 bases are TGCGCCAGCAGCGTACAGGGGGCTGTCGAGACCCAGTACTTC. This chain joins TRBV5-1 and TRBJ2-5; TRBD1 matches 9 bases. Germline CDR1 is SGHRS and CDR2 is YFSETQ. With 4 bases clipped from V and 5 bases from J, the junction kept 6 bases outside the gene matches. CDR3 length: 14 amino acids.

This chain joins TRBV2 and TRBJ2-1, with D perhaps TRBD1 (6 bases). CDR3 size: 15 residues. Trimming removed 5 bases at V and 0 bases at J, with 11 bases between. The V gene's germline CDR1 is SNHLY and CDR2 FYNNEI. The CDR3 DNA follows: TGTGCCAGCAGTCTACAGGGCTTCTCCTACAATGAGCAGTTCTTC. Its translation is CASSLQGFSYNEQFF.

This clonotype was found many times. The rearrangement uses TRBV7-2 and TRBJ2-1; D gene ambiguous. The CDR3 extends over 12 amino acids. Germline CDR1 reads SGHTA; CDR2 reads FQGNSA. V was trimmed by 2 bases and J by 4 bases, leaving 3 bases between them. As DNA, the CDR3 is TGTGCCAGCAGCTTACAGTACAATGAGCAGTTCTTC. It is translated as CASSLQYNEQFF.

This clonotype was seen only a few times. CDR3 nucleotides: TGTGCCAGCAGTTCTCGATGGACCCAGTACTTC. Translation gives CASSSRWTQYF. The V gene is TRBV28, the J gene TRBJ2-5; unclear D gene. The CDR3 is made up of 11 amino acids. Germline V gene lookup returns CDR1 MDHEN and CDR2 SYDVKM. The V and J ends lost 4 bases and 7 bases respectively, with 7 bases between them.

The chain combines TRBV20-1 with TRBJ1-2; maybe TRBD1 (6 bases). The CDR3 has 11 amino acids. Trimming took 4 bases from V and 8 from J, leaving 11 bases between them. Germline loops: CDR1 DFQATT, CDR2 SNEGSKA (reference sequence). Written as DNA, the CDR3 is TGCAGTGCTACAGGGGTCGGCGGCTACACCTTC. It is translated as CSATGVGGYTF.

On this clonotype itself: Because the CDR3 is missing its conserved closing phenylalanine or tryptophan, this is likely a read error. The chain combines TRBV29-1 with TRBJ2-3, with TRBD1 identical over 7 bases. Trimming took 6 bases from V and 0 from J; bases not matched to a gene: 3. The length of the CDR3 is 13 residues. CDR1 and CDR2 from the germline V gene are SQVTM and ANQGSEA. This CDR3 is CSVETGSTDTQYS. The CDR3 bases are TGCAGCGTCGAGACAGGGAGCACAGATACGCAGTATTCT.

This clonotype was counted a few times. The chain joins TRBV28 to TRBJ2-3; D is unclear. V lost 2 bases to trimming and J lost 7 bases, with 13 bases between them. CDR1 is MDHEN and CDR2 is SYDVKM in the germline V gene. There are 14 residues in the CDR3. The DNA for the CDR3 is TGTGCCAGCAGTTTAGGAGCGAAATGGAATACGCAGTATTTT. Encoded protein: CASSLGAKWNTQYF.

At least ten counts were recorded for this clonotype. V is TRBV29-1 and J is TRBJ2-5; 7 bases match TRBD2. The CDR3 sequence is 14 residues long. With 2 bases clipped from V and 5 bases from J, the junction kept 8 bases outside the gene matches. Germline loops: CDR1 SQVTM, CDR2 ANQGSEA. CDR3 amino acids: CSVERTRGLETQYF. CDR3 DNA sequence: TGCAGCGTTGAAAGGACTAGAGGGTTGGAGACCCAGTACTTC.

This clonotype was found many times. This chain links TRBV28 with TRBJ1-1; the match to TRBD1 covers 7 bases. This CDR3 has 13 residues. The germline gives CDR1 MDHEN, CDR2 SYDVKM. V was pared by 10 bases and J by 3 bases, with 8 bases of the junction left unmatched. DNA for the CDR3: TGTGCCACTGGTGCACAGGGGTACACTGAAGCTTTCTTT. It yields the protein CATGAQGYTEAFF.